These 21 T cell receptor beta chains were all obtained from the same sample, sequenced in a study of spatial heterogeneity in lung cancer (dated by TCRdb to the late 2010s). Library method: 5' RACE. Sequencing took place on a NextSeq 500. The public reads were run again by TCRdb, first through fastp at Q25 and then through MiXCR, and only productive beta chains were kept. Each entry merges the rows of one CDR3 protein and shows their most common DNA and genes. A total of under 40,000 distinct CDR3 sequences appear in this sample, approximately 6.3% of them only once. Around 10% of the sample is taken by the ten largest. Read against the paper, the sample's time point label means: sample taken at primary tumor resection. Without any cell sorting, TCR sequencing was performed on whole RNA extracted either from tumor and nontumor lung tissue or from cryopreserved PBMC samples. Material: PBMCs, obtained at surgery. These receptors came from a male donor with early-stage non-small cell lung cancer.

This clonotype was recorded many times. The chain links TRBV7-9 to TRBJ2-5; 7 positions match TRBD1. J gave up 2 bases and V 3 bases, and 3 bases lay outside the gene matches. Per the germline V gene, CDR1 is SEHNR and CDR2 is FQNEAQ (reference sequence). The CDR3 spans 14 residues. CDR3 in DNA: TGTGCCAGCAGCTTCTCGACAGGGCAAGAGACCCAGTACTTC. Translated: CASSFSTGQETQYF.

This clonotype has ten or more counts. This chain connects TRBV7-9 to TRBJ1-2, with D unresolved. Between the trimmed V and J ends, which lost 5 bases and 2 bases, there was a span of 12 bases. Germline V gene lookup returns CDR1 SEHNR and CDR2 FQNEAQ (reference sequence). The CDR3 is 14 residues long. CDR3 loop: CASSPFLGNYGYTF. The CDR3 DNA reads TGTGCCAGCAGCCCATTTCTGGGAAACTATGGCTACACCTTC.

The rearrangement uses TRBV7-9 and TRBJ2-3; 9 positions match TRBD2. The V gene's germline CDR1 is SEHNR and CDR2 FQNEAQ (reference sequence). CDR3 size: 18 residues. The junction had 12 bases not matched to a gene; V was cut back by 5 bases and J by 0 bases. The CDR3 coding sequence is TGTGCCAGCAGCCCCGCCCTCCTGAGCGGGGGGAGCACAGATACGCAGTATTTT. Amino acid sequence: CASSPALLSGGSTDTQYF.

The V and J genes are TRBV6-5 and TRBJ1-6; 7 bases agree with TRBD1. Trimming removed 5 bases from V and 7 bases from J; junction bases left unmatched: 5. In germline, CDR1 is MNHEY, CDR2 SVGAGI. CDR3 length: 14 amino acids. The CDR3 DNA reads as TGTGCCAGCAGTAGGGACAGATTCAATTCACCCCTCCACTTT. Translated: CASSRDRFNSPLHF.

This clonotype was counted ten times or more. The rearrangement links TRBV7-3 to TRBJ1-1; no clear D. The CDR3 is made up of 13 amino acids. Looked up from germline, CDR1 is SGHTA and CDR2 is FQGTGA. Trimming pared 5 bases from V and 3 bases from J, leaving 10 bases between. In DNA, the CDR3 is TGTGCCAGCAGCGCCCTAGACGACACTGAAGCTTTCTTT. This codes for CASSALDDTEAFF.

At least ten counts were recorded for this clonotype. The V and J genes are TRBV5-1 and TRBJ1-1; TRBD1 agrees at 10 bases. This CDR3 has 15 amino acids. V lost 2 bases, J lost 5 bases, and 6 bases stayed unmatched. Germline V gene lookup returns CDR1 SGHRS and CDR2 YFSETQ. CDR3 sequence reads: CASSFSGQGGTEAFF. The CDR3 DNA follows: TGCGCCAGCAGCTTCAGTGGACAGGGGGGGACTGAAGCTTTCTTT. Combining the CDR3 with reference TRBV5-1 and TRBJ1-1 gives the whole variable domain KAGVTQTPRYLIKTRGQQVTLSCSPISGHRSVSWYQQTPGQGLQFLFEYFSETQRNKGNFPGRFSGRQFSNSRSEMNVSTLELGDSALYLCASSFSGQGGTEAFFGQGTRLTVV.

This clonotype was recorded many times. This chain connects TRBV7-2 to TRBJ1-5; D gene uncertain. The CDR3 length is 12 residues. The V end was cut by 5 bases, the J end by 7 bases, with 9 bases between. Germline lookup yields CDR1 SGHTA and CDR2 FQGNSA. This CDR3 reads CASSRVGQPQHF. CDR3 DNA sequence: TGTGCCAGCAGCAGGGTGGGGCAGCCCCAGCATTTT.

This clonotype was found a few times. The V and J genes are TRBV27 and TRBJ1-1; 7 nucleotides match TRBD1. Germline values: CDR1 MNHEY, CDR2 SMNVEV (reference sequence). The ends lost 5 bases at V and 1 base at J; junction bases unmatched: 10. The CDR3 spans 16 residues. This CDR3 reads CASSPLKGASNTEAFF. DNA of the CDR3: TGTGCCAGCAGTCCCCTGAAGGGGGCCTCGAACACTGAAGCTTTCTTT.

This sequence joins TRBV10-3 and TRBJ2-3; D might be TRBD2 (7 bases). Trimming stripped 2 bases from V and 5 bases from J, with 11 bases between. The length of the CDR3 is 14 residues. The V gene's germline CDR1 is ENHRY and CDR2 SYGVKD. The CDR3 protein is CAISEEGGLDTQYF. In DNA form, the CDR3 reads TGTGCCATCAGTGAGGAGGGGGGGCTAGATACGCAGTATTTT.

This clonotype was seen only once. V gene TRBV7-2 combines with J gene TRBJ1-1, with D unclear. The CDR3 has 11 residues. The ends were cut back, 4 bases at V and 10 bases at J, with 10 bases in the middle. In germline, CDR1 is SGHTA, CDR2 FQGNSA. For the CDR3, the DNA is TGTGCCAGCAGCTACGACTGGGGAGCTTTCTTT. Protein sequence: CASSYDWGAFF.

This clonotype has just a few counts. The J gene is TRBJ1-6, the V gene TRBV7-9; 8 bases map to TRBD1. The CDR3 extends over 14 amino acids. The J segment lost 10 bases and the V segment lost 5 bases, leaving 7 bases of the junction unmatched. Germline V lookup: CDR1 SEHNR, CDR2 FQNEAQ (reference sequence). The DNA for the CDR3 is TGTGCCAGCAGCCCGACAGGGGACGGGTCACCCCTCCACTTT. Amino acid sequence: CASSPTGDGSPLHF.

This clonotype was observed many times. The V call is TRBV11-1, the J call TRBJ1-6; tentative D call: TRBD1 (6 bases). CDR1 and CDR2 from the germline V gene are SGHAT and FQDESV (reference sequence). V lost 5 bases, J lost 6 bases, and 14 bases lay in between. The CDR3 runs 15 residues. The CDR3 spells CASSPRTAPNSPLHF. The CDR3 DNA follows: TGTGCCAGCAGCCCACGGACAGCCCCTAATTCACCCCTCCACTTT.

This clonotype was observed once. A clone one base away is much larger, so this may be a read error. The chain uses TRBV19 and TRBJ1-5, with TRBD1 as a possible D gene (5 bases). The V end lost 8 bases, the J end lost 3 bases, and 17 bases lay between the germline ends. The CDR3 is made up of 15 amino acids. CDR1 and CDR2 (germline): LNHDA, SQIVND (reference sequence). The CDR3 nucleotides are TGTGCCAGTGGGGCCCATTCCGGTTCCAATCAGCCCCAGCATTTT. As protein: CASGAHSGSNQPQHF.

The chain is built from TRBV7-2 and TRBJ2-3; 7 positions match TRBD2. This CDR3 has 14 amino acids. Germline V gene data show CDR1 as SGHTA and CDR2 as FQGNSA. The ends lost 4 bases at V and 4 bases at J; junction bases unmatched: 5. CDR3 region: CASSWAGGSDTQYF. In DNA, the CDR3 is TGTGCCAGCAGCTGGGCCGGGGGGTCAGATACGCAGTATTTT.

This chain joins TRBV4-1 and TRBJ2-5, with D hard to call. Deletions cut 10 bases from V and 4 bases from J, with 16 bases between. The CDR3 length is 13 residues. CDR1 and CDR2 from the germline V gene are MGHRA and YSYEKL. CDR3 region: CATSPMIRETQYF. The DNA for the CDR3 is TGCGCCACATCTCCGATGATAAGAGAGACCCAGTACTTC.

This clonotype was seen ten or more times. The rearrangement links TRBV12-3 or TRBV12-4 to TRBJ1-5; D unclear. The CDR3 runs to 16 residues. V lost 5 bases and J 0 bases, leaving 14 bases between the germline ends. CDR3 DNA: TGTGCCAGCAGTATGGGCGGACCGAGTAGCAATCAGCCCCAGCATTTT. Protein: CASSMGGPSSNQPQHF.

The chain combines TRBV6-5 with TRBJ2-7, with D uncertain. V lost 4 bases, J lost 6 bases, and 10 bases lay in between. Germline V gives CDR1 MNHEY, CDR2 SVGAGI. This CDR3 comprises 12 residues. The CDR3 loop reads CASSSPSGEQYF. CDR3 nucleotides: TGTGCCAGCAGTTCCCCCTCGGGCGAGCAGTACTTC.

This clonotype was counted many times. The chain is built from TRBV10-3 and TRBJ1-4; 7 bases line up with TRBD1. CDR1 and CDR2 from the germline V gene are ENHRY and SYGVKD. The CDR3 spans 14 residues. The trim removed 8 bases at V and 8 bases at J, leaving 11 bases unmatched. CDR3 bases: TGTGCCATCTCCCGGGGGACAGCGAACGAAAAACTGTTTTTT. It yields the protein CAISRGTANEKLFF.

The rearrangement links TRBV11-2 to TRBJ2-7; 9 bases align to TRBD1. CDR3 size: 14 residues. In germline, CDR1 is SGHAT, CDR2 FQNNGV. V dropped 5 bases and J dropped 0; count of bases not matched to a gene: 2. The CDR3 region has the DNA TGTGCCAGCAGCCCGACAGGGGGCTCCTACGAGCAGTACTTC. Its translation is CASSPTGGSYEQYF.

The sample holds many counts of this clonotype. The CDR3 nucleotides read TGCGCCAGCAGCTCCCCGGGACTAGCGACAGATACGCAGTATTTT. Its translation: CASSSPGLATDTQYF. The genes are TRBV5-1 and TRBJ2-3, with 10 positions matching TRBD2. The J segment lost 3 bases and the V segment lost 3 bases, leaving 4 bases of the junction unmatched. Germline-derived CDR1 and CDR2 are SGHRS and YFSETQ. The CDR3 length is 15 residues. The variable domain in full, completed from reference TRBV5-1 and TRBJ2-3, reads KAGVTQTPRYLIKTRGQQVTLSCSPISGHRSVSWYQQTPGQGLQFLFEYFSETQRNKGNFPGRFSGRQFSNSRSEMNVSTLELGDSALYLCASSSPGLATDTQYFGPGTRLTVL.

This clonotype was observed many times. This chain joins TRBV5-1 and TRBJ2-3, with 8 bases identical to TRBD2. This CDR3 has 15 amino acids. V was pared by 0 bases and J by 6 bases, with 6 bases of the junction left unmatched. Germline CDR1 reads SGHRS; CDR2 reads YFSETQ. CDR3 loop: CASSLDGGGRDTQYF. The DNA for the CDR3 is TGCGCCAGCAGCTTGGACGGCGGGGGGAGGGATACGCAGTATTTT.